This TCR beta chain was documented in a study of cytomegalovirus exposure and HLA in healthy donors. In the study overall: Drawn from HLA-typed donors, roughly 87 million unique TCRs were held in an early data release.

The PCR used 60 Vbeta and 13 Jbeta primers. Data came from immunoSEQ multiplex PCR; TCRdb stores just in-frame clones and leaves some out. This sample has some 160,000 clones; more than 75% occur once, and the top ten carry approximately 1.5%. This CDR3 region has 14 residues. Germline V gene data show CDR1 as MNHNS and CDR2 as SASEGT. The V gene lost 6 bases and the J gene lost 2 bases, with 8 bases spanning the gap. Note on this clone: Its antigen is unidentified.

Broader study findings: A later examination showed that TCR association rates differed by HLA locus, with DRB1 most and HLA-C fewest. A later analysis showed HLA-associated TCR beta chains outstripping equally common others in clonal expansion. Reportedly, diagnosis of cytomegalovirus status by the classifier showed high specificity and sensitivity.

The rearrangement links TRBV6-1 to TRBJ2-6, with a weak D call TRBD1 (5 bases). The clonotype comes from a male donor in good health and CMV-seronegative. The sample consisted of PBMCs. The CDR3 spells CASRAGTGANVLTF. CDR3 sequence (DNA): TGTGCCAGCAGGGCAGGGACTGGGGCCAACGTCCTGACTTTC.